The clone carrying this T cell receptor (beta chain) was detected many times. Its antigen is unknown. These data come from a study of HIV-infected patients and healthy controls. Study-wide results and caveats: Treated samples reflected only about three months of therapy, arguably too short to observe immune reconstitution. HIV-infected patients shared fewer CDR3 sequences between individuals than healthy controls. CMV-associated CDR3s mostly grew nonsignificantly during therapy, while HIV-associated CDR3s declined significantly. The authors saw processing only sixteen HIV-infected individuals as a major limitation on generality.

Alpha and beta constant-region primers primed reverse transcription of approximately 500 ng RNA. Using multiplexing indices, alpha and beta chain libraries were generated apart by chain-specific third strand synthesis. One entry per CDR3 protein results from TCRdb running MiXCR on the 5' RACE reads. Of about 8,600 distinct CDR3 sequences in the sample, approximately 9.1% are singletons; the top ten hold around a tenth. This CDR3 has 15 residues. Germline V gene data show CDR1 as LGHNA and CDR2 as YSLEER. Trimming shortened V by 1 base and J by 9 bases, and 16 bases separated the two germline ends. Follow-up blood was drawn about 14 weeks, roughly three months, after antiretroviral therapy began. Whole blood was used without fractionation, so all unsorted peripheral T cells were included.

The chain joins TRBV4-3 to TRBJ2-4; D may be TRBD2 (6 bases). The TCR originated in an adult with HIV infection. Sequenced material: blood, taken during antiretroviral therapy. CDR3 amino acids: CASSQGRGGPSIQYF. For the CDR3, the DNA is TGCGCCAGCAGCCAAGGAAGGGGAGGCCCTAGCATTCAGTACTTC.